Each of the 28 T cell receptor beta chains below was sequenced from the same sample in a study of CD4 T cells in relation to SARS-CoV-2 and coronaviruses. Antigen specificity for these receptors is unknown. Only in-frame clones appear in the TCRdb table, and some are missing; sequencing was by immunoSEQ multiplex PCR. This sample has about 36,000 clones, with approximately 83% found just once. Sequencing input: naive CD4+ T cells from PBMCs, cultured in vitro. Subset denoted: naive CD4+ T cells isolated by negative enrichment. These receptors were obtained from an adult with COVID-19.

The chain couples TRBV2 to TRBJ2-7, with 15 bases matching TRBD2. Unmatched junction bases numbered 11, after V lost 8 bases and J lost 6 bases. Germline CDR1 is SNHLY and CDR2 is FYNNEI. The CDR3 totals 16 residues. Here the CDR3 DNA reads TGTGCCAGCCCCGCACTGCCGGGACTAGCGGGAGGCGAGCAGTACTTC. This translates into CASPALPGLAGGEQYF.

J is TRBJ2-5 and V is TRBV29-1, with D maybe TRBD2 (6 bases). V gave up 2 bases and J gave up 4 bases, with 11 bases separating them. Germline V gives CDR1 SQVTM, CDR2 ANQGSEA. The CDR3 is made up of 13 amino acids. CDR3 loop: CSVEYPGVETQYF. The CDR3 bases are TGCAGCGTTGAATACCCGGGAGTAGAGACCCAGTACTTC.

This chain connects TRBV29-1 to TRBJ2-2, with TRBD1 matching 7 bases. This CDR3 is 17 amino acids long. V dropped 8 bases and J dropped 8; count of bases not matched to a gene: 23. Germline CDR1 reads SQVTM; CDR2 reads ANQGSEA. The CDR3 DNA is TGCAGCCCAAACCCCACAGGGGCCCCCTCCACCGGAGGGGAGCTGTTTTTT. Translation: CSPNPTGAPSTGGELFF.

The chain recombines TRBV4-3 with TRBJ2-3; 9 bases fit TRBD2. The CDR3 totals 15 residues. V lost 1 base and J lost 4; bases outside the gene matches: 3. Germline CDR1 is LGHNA and CDR2 is YSLEER. CDR3 protein: CASSQGSGSPDTQYF. In DNA, the CDR3 is TGCGCCAGCAGCCAAGGTAGCGGGAGTCCAGATACGCAGTATTTT.

The chain employs TRBV4-1 and TRBJ2-5; D gene uncertain. The germline CDR1 and CDR2 sequences are MGHRA and YSYEKL. This CDR3 is 15 amino acids long. Trimming stripped 0 bases from V and 2 bases from J, with 10 bases between. The CDR3 protein is CASSQDFTSQETQYF. The DNA for the CDR3 is TGCGCCAGCAGCCAAGATTTTACCTCACAAGAGACCCAGTACTTC.

The V call is TRBV6-6, the J call TRBJ1-2; D gene uncertain. The ends were cut back, 9 bases at V and 2 bases at J, with 13 bases in the middle. Germline lookup yields CDR1 MNHNY and CDR2 SVGAGI (reference sequence). This CDR3 region has 13 residues. Written as DNA, the CDR3 is TGTGCCAGTAGGAGGGAGTGGAACTATGGCTACACCTTC. As protein: CASRREWNYGYTF.

This chain joins TRBV30 and TRBJ2-1; 12 bases map to TRBD1. Trimming took 3 bases from V and 8 from J; bases not matched to a gene: 11. The CDR3 spans 16 residues. Germline V gene sequence: CDR1 GTSNPN, CDR2 SVGIG (reference sequence). The CDR3 DNA is TGTGCCTGGAGGCCCCTTTTGGGACAGGGGGCGGATGAGCAGTTCTTC. This sequence encodes CAWRPLLGQGADEQFF.

The CDR3 DNA sequence: TGTGCCAGCAGCTTAGGACTGGGTCAGGGGGCGAACAATGAGCAGTTCTTC. It is translated as CASSLGLGQGANNEQFF. The chain links TRBV7-9 to TRBJ2-1; 8 bases fit TRBD1. The trim removed 1 base at V and 5 bases at J, leaving 10 bases unmatched. CDR1 is SEHNR and CDR2 is FQNEAQ in the germline V gene (reference sequence). The CDR3 contains 17 residues.

The J gene is TRBJ2-5, the V gene TRBV18; D is uncertain. The CDR3 runs 15 residues. The V and J ends lost 3 bases and 1 base respectively, with 12 bases between them. CDR1 is KGHSH and CDR2 is LQKENI in the germline V gene. This CDR3 reads CASSPSTEIQETQYF. The CDR3 nucleotides are TGTGCCAGCTCACCTTCTACCGAAATCCAAGAGACCCAGTACTTC.

The chain combines TRBV5-1 with TRBJ2-1; D is possibly TRBD1 or TRBD2 (5 bases each). The CDR3 covers 16 residues. The germline V gene has CDR1 SGHRS and CDR2 YFSETQ. The V end was cut by 0 bases, the J end by 0 bases, with 10 bases between. CDR3 in amino acids: CASSLVWGFSYNEQFF. The CDR3 DNA follows: TGCGCCAGCAGCTTGGTCTGGGGGTTCTCCTACAATGAGCAGTTCTTC.

The chain employs TRBV7-2 and TRBJ2-7; TRBD2 agrees at 9 bases. Germline values: CDR1 SGHTA, CDR2 FQGNSA. Losses at the gene ends were 5 bases for V and 3 bases for J; bases not matched to a gene: 5. The length of the CDR3 is 14 residues. The CDR3 is CASSPRGGGYEQYF. In DNA form, the CDR3 reads TGTGCCAGCAGCCCGCGGGGGGGTGGCTACGAGCAGTACTTC. The full variable domain, completed using reference TRBV7-2 and TRBJ2-7, is GAGVSQSPSNKVTEKGKDVELRCDPISGHTALYWYRQSLGQGLEFLIYFQGNSAPDKSGLPSDRFSAERTGGSVSTLTIQRTQQEDSAVYLCASSPRGGGYEQYFGPGTRLTVT.

The chain uses TRBV5-1 and TRBJ2-2; 7 nucleotides align to TRBD2. Looked up from germline, CDR1 is SGHRS and CDR2 is YFSETQ. Trimming at V came to 2 bases and at J to 2 bases, leaving 0 bases not matched to a gene. There are 14 residues in the CDR3. In DNA, the CDR3 is TGCGCCAGCAGCTTAGCGGGAAACACCGGGGAGCTGTTTTTT. Its translation is CASSLAGNTGELFF.

The chain uses TRBV30 and TRBJ2-1; no firm D call. CDR1 is GTSNPN, CDR2 SVGIG, per germline (reference sequence). V lost 0 bases and J 4 bases, leaving 16 bases between the germline ends. The CDR3 has 16 residues. The CDR3 coding sequence is TGTGCCTGGAGTGTACTACTTACTAAGGGTTACAATGAGCAGTTCTTC. It specifies CAWSVLLTKGYNEQFF.

CDR3 residues: CASFEGSGNTIYF. Here the CDR3 DNA reads TGTGCCAGCTTCGAGGGCTCTGGAAACACCATATATTTT. The rearrangement joins TRBV5-4 to TRBJ1-3; D is uncertain. V lost 7 bases and J lost 0, with 8 bases in between. CDR3 size: 13 residues. Germline V CDR1 and CDR2: SGHNT, YYREEE (reference sequence).

The chain carries TRBV5-4 and TRBJ1-4, with no clear D. CDR1 and CDR2 (germline): SGHNT, YYREEE (reference sequence). CDR3 length: 13 residues. Trimming stripped 4 bases from V and 0 bases from J, with 4 bases between. CDR3 sequence reads: CASSGATNEKLFF. In DNA form, the CDR3 reads TGTGCCAGCAGCGGTGCAACTAATGAAAAACTGTTTTTT.

This clone was seen only a few times. The V gene is TRBV30, the J gene TRBJ1-1, with TRBD1 matching over 7 bases. This CDR3 has 16 residues. The junction had 9 bases not matched to a gene; V was cut back by 2 bases and J by 0 bases. Germline V CDR1 and CDR2: GTSNPN, SVGIG (reference sequence). DNA for the CDR3: TGTGCCTGGAGTTCGGGACAGCTGATCATGAACACTGAAGCTTTCTTT. Translated, it gives CAWSSGQLIMNTEAFF.

The genes are TRBV27 and TRBJ2-3, with 9 nucleotides matching TRBD2. Per the germline V gene, CDR1 is MNHEY and CDR2 is SMNVEV (reference sequence). J gave up 5 bases and V 7 bases, and 13 bases lay outside the gene matches. The CDR3 runs 16 residues. The CDR3 region has the DNA TGTGCCAGCACCTCCGGGACTAGCACGCTGGGAGATACGCAGTATTTT. It codes for CASTSGTSTLGDTQYF.

The rearrangement uses TRBV7-2 and TRBJ2-7; 10 bases align to TRBD2. The CDR3 totals 14 residues. Unmatched junction bases numbered 4, after V lost 4 bases and J lost 4 bases. Germline CDR1 and CDR2: SGHTA and FQGNSA. The CDR3 DNA sequence: TGTGCCAGCAGCTCCCTAGCGGGAGAATACGAGCAGTACTTC. Translating gives CASSSLAGEYEQYF.

The J gene is TRBJ2-3, the V gene TRBV28; a possible D gene is TRBD1 (6 bases). Germline V CDR1 and CDR2: MDHEN, SYDVKM. The CDR3 spans 15 residues. V gave up 3 bases and J gave up 3 bases, with 13 bases separating them. CDR3 residues: CASSFPGQKTDTQYF. The DNA for the CDR3 is TGTGCCAGCAGTTTTCCGGGACAAAAGACAGATACGCAGTATTTT.

This clone was seen once. The chain uses TRBV10-2 and TRBJ2-3; 7 positions agree with TRBD2. This CDR3 contains 16 residues. The germline gives CDR1 WSHSY, CDR2 SAAADI. Trimming at V came to 2 bases and at J to 0 bases, leaving 5 bases not matched to a gene. CDR3 bases: TGCGCCAGCAGTGAGGGGAGCGGGGTCAGCACAGATACGCAGTATTTT. It encodes CASSEGSGVSTDTQYF.

Here the CDR3 DNA reads TGCAGTGCTAGTGAGGGAGGGCCCTACGAGCAGTACTTC. Amino acid sequence: CSASEGGPYEQYF. The J gene is TRBJ2-7, the V gene TRBV20-1, with 7 positions matching TRBD2. The CDR3 loop spans 13 amino acids. J lost 2 bases, V lost 3 bases, and 4 bases had no gene match. CDR1 and CDR2 (germline): DFQATT, SNEGSKA (reference sequence).

J is TRBJ1-5 and V is TRBV24-1; unclear D gene. CDR1 and CDR2 from the germline V gene are KGHDR and SFDVKD. This CDR3 contains 13 residues. Between the trimmed V and J ends, which lost 6 bases and 3 bases, there was a span of 8 bases. The CDR3 sequence: CATSQSDNQPQHF. The CDR3 nucleotides read TGTGCCACCAGTCAATCAGACAATCAGCCCCAGCATTTT.

The chain recombines TRBV3-1 (or the pseudogene TRBV3-2) with TRBJ2-3, with no clear D. The CDR3 extends over 12 amino acids. Germline assignment: CDR1 LGHDT and CDR2 YNNKEL (reference sequence). V lost 4 bases, J lost 0 bases, and 2 bases lay in between. CDR3 bases: TGTGCCAGCAGCCCTAGCACAGATACGCAGTATTTT. It translates to CASSPSTDTQYF.

V is TRBV10-3 and J is TRBJ1-5; the D gene is possibly TRBD1 (6 bases). Germline CDR1 reads ENHRY; CDR2 reads SYGVKD. V lost 0 bases and J lost 6, with 12 bases in between. There are 15 residues in the CDR3. The CDR3 sequence: CAISESRGGGQPQHF. The CDR3 DNA follows: TGTGCCATCAGTGAGTCGAGAGGGGGGGGTCAGCCCCAGCATTTT.

The chain is built from TRBV6-2 or TRBV6-3 and TRBJ2-1; maybe TRBD2 (6 bases). The V end was cut by 2 bases, the J end by 4 bases, with 12 bases between. Germline lookup yields CDR1 MNHEY and CDR2 SVGEGT. This CDR3 is 15 amino acids long. The DNA for the CDR3 is TGTGCCAGCAGTTACCTTGGGGAGGCATACAATGAGCAGTTCTTC. The encoded protein is CASSYLGEAYNEQFF.

About this clone: The sample has other DNA sequences that encode this CDR3 too. This sequence joins TRBV9 and TRBJ2-2, with D unresolved. CDR3 length: 12 residues. The V and J ends lost 3 bases and 2 bases respectively, with 2 bases between them. The germline V gene has CDR1 SGDLS and CDR2 YYNGEE. The CDR3 nucleotides read TGTGCCAGCAGCGAAAACACCGGGGAGCTGTTTTTT. Protein sequence: CASSENTGELFF.

The chain joins TRBV15 to TRBJ1-1; TRBD1 might be the D (6 bases). The CDR3 covers 13 residues. V was clipped by 0 bases and J by 4 bases, with 6 bases between them. Germline lookup yields CDR1 LNHNV and CDR2 YYDKDF (reference sequence). Here the CDR3 reads CATSREGGTEAFF. The CDR3 bases are TGTGCCACCAGCAGAGAAGGGGGCACTGAAGCTTTCTTT. Together with reference TRBV15 and TRBJ1-1, the CDR3 gives the full variable domain: DAMVIQNPRYQVTQFGKPVTLSCSQTLNHNVMYWYQQKSSQAPKLLFHYYDKDFNNEADTPDNFQSRRPNTSFCFLDIRSPGLGDTAMYLCATSREGGTEAFFGQGTRLTVV.

The chain recombines TRBV24-1 with TRBJ1-1; a weak D match, TRBD1 (5 bases). Germline V gives CDR1 KGHDR, CDR2 SFDVKD. Trimming stripped 5 bases from V and 3 bases from J, with 9 bases between. The CDR3 spans 13 residues. CDR3 residues: CATSGQGYTEAFF. CDR3 DNA sequence: TGTGCCACCAGTGGGCAGGGATACACTGAAGCTTTCTTT.